The T cell receptor (beta chain) described here comes from a study of T cells in women clearing cervical HPV infection. Turning to the study itself: HLA type stays a possible confounder, typing being limited.

Deletions cut 5 bases from V and 4 bases from J, with 9 bases between. There are 11 residues in the CDR3. Germline CDR1 reads SQVTM; CDR2 reads ANQGSEA. Study conclusions and caveats: It is unknown whether associations predate infection; no effector/memory or HPV-specific sorting. TRBV6-7 abundance was lower in cases than controls (approximately 0.1% versus 0.17%).

As to this clone: Antigen specificity is unknown. The read terminates 3 residues ahead of where the CDR3 ends, so the germline J gene completes it. Other DNA sequences of this sample code for an identical CDR3.

The repertoire was sequenced with immunoSEQ multiplex PCR; TCRdb's copy has only in-frame clones and lacks some. This sample carries tens of thousands of clones, with around 1.6% going to the ten biggest clones. The rearrangement uses TRBV29-1 and TRBJ2-7, with D perhaps TRBD2 (6 bases). Sequencing was done on a sample of blood buffy coat. The receptor was derived from a woman between 18 and 70 years old with a cervical HPV16 infection that either progressed to CIN3+ or cleared (not recorded which). Incomplete CDR3 DNA: TGCAGCGTTCGGGGGTTATACGAG. The encoded protein is CSVRGLYE. The entire CDR3 protein is CSVRGLYEQYF.